Detailed here is one T cell receptor (beta chain). The sample belongs to a study of blood T cell repertoires in COVID-19. Across the whole study: PBMCs, B-cell-depleted T cells, or T cells were the source of the cDNA or gDNA that made up the material.

Germline-derived CDR1 and CDR2 are LNHDA and SQIVND (reference sequence). V lost 7 bases, J lost 3 bases, and 21 bases lay in between. CDR3 length: 16 residues. Per the original methods: Amplification of reference gene primers provided the estimated nucleated cell counts. Data came from immunoSEQ multiplex PCR; TCRdb stores just in-frame clones and leaves some out. The DNA gave D and trimming, while V, J and clone size come from that table. Seen here are 40,000 to 55,000 clones, roughly 87% observed once, and the top ten hold roughly 16%. This TCR derives from a man between 65 and 85 years old with active COVID-19. Sequencing was performed on peripheral blood. V and J are TRBV19 and TRBJ1-2; D ambiguous. The CDR3 reads CASTPTPVGVDYGYTF. Here the CDR3 DNA reads TGTGCCAGTACCCCTACCCCCGTCGGGGTCGACTATGGCTACACCTTC.